This TCR beta chain was captured by sequencing in a study of regulatory T cells in long-lasting Graves disease. Investigators prepared the TCR beta libraries by applying iRepertoire HTBI primers and Arm-PCR of CDR3 regions. From the multiplex PCR reads, TCRdb called clonotypes with MiXCR, one entry per CDR3 protein. The sample lists roughly 380,000 distinct CDR3 sequences, 16% seen once, with about 27% in the top ten. Indicated time point: newly diagnosed GD, antithyroid drugs for less than 3 months. RNA from PBMCs was the source of the TCR library. This clonotype was picked up many times. The same data also went into a second study, on T cells in Graves' hyperthyroidism and ophthalmopathy.

The sample in question was peripheral blood mononuclear cells (PBMCs), obtained at new diagnosis, from a patient treated with antithyroid drugs. The clonotype was recovered from a man between 35 and 55 years old with Graves disease.

CDR3 in amino acids: CASSFDPTSPGELFF. The CDR3 nucleotides are TGTGCCAGCAGCTTTGATCCTACTAGCCCCGGGGAGCTGTTTTTT. The chain links TRBV7-9 to TRBJ2-2; tentatively, D is TRBD2 (6 bases). The CDR3 is 15 residues long. Germline loops: CDR1 SEHNR, CDR2 FQNEAQ (reference sequence). Trimming left V 3 bases short and J 6 bases short, with 14 bases between.